This T cell receptor beta chain was obtained from a study of blood T cell repertoires in COVID-19. Generated by immunoSEQ multiplex PCR, the TCRdb table keeps only in-frame clones and is missing some. The top ten clones hold about 3% of a sample with 150,000 or so clones, approximately 80% of them seen once. This TCR derives from an elderly woman with acute or convalescent COVID-19. Sequencing was carried out using peripheral blood.

The CDR3: CASSRGTGTNTEAFF. DNA for the CDR3: TGCGCCAGCAGCCGGGGGACAGGGACGAACACTGAAGCTTTCTTT. The genes are TRBV4-3 and TRBJ1-1, with 9 bases that match TRBD1. CDR1 is LGHNA, CDR2 YSLEER, per germline. This CDR3 has 15 amino acids. Trimming took 4 bases from V and 1 from J; bases not matched to a gene: 4.